Given below is one T cell receptor beta chain in context. Antigen unknown. This specimen belongs to a study of cytomegalovirus exposure and HLA in healthy donors. Study-level results: Common viral pathogens seemed, in a later analysis, to connect with several of the most significant clusters. About 150 TCR beta chains were listed as cytomegalovirus-associated. A missense variant in DCLRE1C was later tied to TCR beta V- and J-gene trimming.

With 60 Vbeta and 13 Jbeta primers, the PCR was carried out. The assay was immunoSEQ multiplex PCR, and TCRdb's table has in-frame clones only and misses some. The data contain 150,000 to 200,000 clones, roughly 65% of them singletons. CDR1 is MNHNS, CDR2 SASEGT, per germline. J gave up 0 bases and V 8 bases, and 1 base lay outside the gene matches. This CDR3 is built from 13 residues. This clonotype originated in a man aged 18 to 30 in good health and CMV-seropositive. The chain joins TRBV6-1 to TRBJ1-5; TRBD1 aligns across 7 bases. The sequenced sample consisted of PBMCs. CDR3: CASGTVSNQPQHF. The CDR3 DNA is TGTGCCAGCGGGACAGTTAGCAATCAGCCCCAGCATTTT.